A single sample gave rise to the 24 T cell receptor beta chains below, sequenced in a study of T cells in Graves' hyperthyroidism and ophthalmopathy. TCR beta CDR3 sequences were amplified from RNA transcripts. Initially, a first-round RT-PCR of the TCR CDR3 employed the HTBI primer set. TCRdb reprocessed the multiplex PCR reads with MiXCR, giving one entry per CDR3 protein. The sample shows approximately 640,000 distinct CDR3 sequences, 15% to 20% of them seen only once. The specimen sequenced was blood. These receptors were taken from a woman younger than 45 with Graves' hyperthyroidism.

This chain joins TRBV24-1 and TRBJ1-1; 9 bases line up with TRBD1. Germline values: CDR1 KGHDR, CDR2 SFDVKD. The CDR3 runs to 13 residues. V lost 7 bases, J lost 4 bases, and 3 bases stayed unmatched. This chain's CDR3 is CATRTGGGTEAFF. In DNA form, the CDR3 reads TGTGCCACCAGGACAGGGGGGGGCACTGAAGCTTTCTTT.

The chain combines TRBV7-8 with TRBJ2-7; TRBD2 matches at 7 bases. Germline assignment: CDR1 SGHVS and CDR2 FQNEAQ. Trimming took 1 base from V and 2 from J; bases not matched to a gene: 5. The CDR3 extends over 15 amino acids. DNA of the CDR3: TGTGCCAGCAGCTTAGGTATGGGGACTACCTACGAGCAGTACTTC. Encoded protein: CASSLGMGTTYEQYF.

The rearrangement links TRBV19 to TRBJ1-1; weak D call: TRBD1 (6 bases). CDR1 and CDR2 from the germline V gene are LNHDA and SQIVND (reference sequence). Trimming took off 10 bases at V and 0 bases at J, with 21 bases between the two ends. This CDR3 region has 16 residues. Here the CDR3 reads CATTRQADLMNTEAFF. The DNA for the CDR3 is TGTGCCACCACCCGACAGGCGGACTTAATGAACACTGAAGCTTTCTTT.

This clonotype occurred many times. The chain uses TRBV2 and TRBJ2-7; D remains unclear. V lost 3 bases, J lost 3 bases, and 12 bases lay in between. The germline gives CDR1 SNHLY, CDR2 FYNNEI. The CDR3 runs 14 residues. This CDR3 is CASSERRWSYEQYF. The CDR3 coding sequence is TGTGCCAGCAGTGAGAGAAGGTGGAGCTACGAGCAGTACTTC.

The CDR3 region is CASRRGQGIETQYF. CDR3 DNA: TGTGCCAGCAGAAGGGGACAGGGGATAGAGACCCAGTACTTC. The chain carries TRBV7-2 and TRBJ2-5; 10 bases are shared with TRBD1. V trimming: 6 bases; J trimming: 4 bases; junction bases outside the gene matches: 5. CDR1 is SGHTA and CDR2 is FQGNSA in the germline V gene. The CDR3 extends over 14 amino acids.

The chain carries TRBV7-9 and TRBJ2-7, with TRBD1 as a possible D gene (6 bases). The CDR3 sequence is 15 residues long. Germline V gives CDR1 SEHNR, CDR2 FQNEAQ (reference sequence). Deletions cut 4 bases from V and 0 bases from J, with 13 bases between. DNA for the CDR3: TGTGCCAGCAGCTCTAGGGGGACCCACTCCTACGAGCAGTACTTC. This translates into CASSSRGTHSYEQYF.

The chain employs TRBV30 and TRBJ2-3, with 12 bases identical to TRBD2. The trim removed 2 bases at V and 2 bases at J, leaving 5 bases unmatched. CDR1 and CDR2 from the germline V gene are GTSNPN and SVGIG (reference sequence). The CDR3 contains 16 residues. CDR3 DNA sequence: TGTGCCTGGAGTCAAGGGACTAGCGGGCTCACAGATACGCAGTATTTT. This sequence encodes CAWSQGTSGLTDTQYF.

With respect to this clonotype: A clone one base away is much larger, so this may be a read error. The rearrangement uses TRBV6-1 and TRBJ2-3; D is possibly TRBD1 or TRBD2 (6 bases each). Germline CDR1 is MNHNS and CDR2 is SASEGT. The CDR3 length is 16 residues. CDR3 sequence: CASRTFDRRVTDMQYF. The CDR3 DNA sequence: TGTGCCAGCAGAACTTTCGACAGGAGGGTCACCGATATGCAGTATTTT.

This clonotype appeared many times. The DNA for the CDR3 is TGTGCCATCGCCCTCAGGGGGCAGGCCACTGAAGCTTTCTTT. It specifies CAIALRGQATEAFF. The J gene is TRBJ1-1, the V gene TRBV28, with TRBD1 identical over 8 bases. Trimming removed 10 bases from V and 4 bases from J; junction bases left unmatched: 11. Germline CDR1 and CDR2: MDHEN and SYDVKM. CDR3 length: 14 amino acids.

This clonotype was observed a few times. The chain combines TRBV20-1 with TRBJ1-2, with D perhaps TRBD1 (6 bases). The CDR3 has 14 residues. CDR1 is DFQATT, CDR2 SNEGSKA, per germline (reference sequence). Trimming removed 2 bases from V and 3 bases from J, with 13 bases in between. Here the CDR3 DNA reads TGCAGTGCTAGACTTCGCAGGGGTGACTATGGCTACACCTTC. It specifies CSARLRRGDYGYTF.

This clonotype has a count of ten or more. This chain joins TRBV2 and TRBJ1-2, with D perhaps TRBD1 (6 bases). The germline V gene encodes CDR1 SNHLY and CDR2 FYNNEI. This CDR3 is 14 amino acids long. V was pared by 6 bases and J by 4 bases, with 15 bases between. Written as DNA, the CDR3 is TGTGCCAGCAGCGAACCAGGGGTCTTCTATGGCTACACCTTC. Translation: CASSEPGVFYGYTF.

Only a few counts were recorded for this clonotype. The V and J genes are TRBV5-1 and TRBJ2-7; 8 bases fit TRBD1. CDR1 and CDR2 (germline): SGHRS, YFSETQ. V lost 1 base, J lost 4 bases, and 10 bases stayed unmatched. The CDR3 totals 16 residues. CDR3 loop: CASSLLSGTGAYEQYF. The CDR3, as DNA: TGCGCCAGCAGCTTGCTTTCCGGGACAGGAGCGTACGAGCAGTACTTC.

This clonotype was observed many times. This chain connects TRBV29-1 to TRBJ2-3; 9 bases match TRBD1. The trim removed 4 bases at V and 4 bases at J, leaving 0 bases unmatched. Germline V lookup: CDR1 SQVTM, CDR2 ANQGSEA. The CDR3 length is 12 residues. CDR3 nucleotides: TGCAGCGTTGGACAGGGGGCAGATACGCAGTATTTT. It is translated as CSVGQGADTQYF.

This clonotype was detected ten times or more. The V and J genes are TRBV28 and TRBJ1-1; the D is unclear. Trimming stripped 7 bases from V and 6 bases from J, with 18 bases between. The CDR3 is 14 amino acids. From germline, CDR1 is MDHEN and CDR2 SYDVKM. CDR3: CASMVREGSAEAFF. DNA of the CDR3: TGTGCCAGCATGGTGAGGGAGGGTTCGGCTGAAGCTTTCTTT.

The J gene is TRBJ2-7, the V gene TRBV7-2; no definite D call. Trimming left V 3 bases short and J 5 bases short, with 11 bases between. The CDR3 totals 13 residues. Germline V gene data show CDR1 as SGHTA and CDR2 as FQGNSA. The CDR3 protein is CASSFGWLNEQYF. As DNA, the CDR3 is TGTGCCAGCAGCTTCGGTTGGCTTAACGAGCAGTACTTC.

This clonotype has more than one count but fewer than ten. This chain links TRBV11-2 with TRBJ2-7, with 10 bases fitting TRBD2. Germline V gene sequence: CDR1 SGHAT, CDR2 FQNNGV. The CDR3 runs 15 residues. V was pared by 5 bases and J by 2 bases, with 6 bases of the junction left unmatched. The CDR3 region is CASSTGTSATYEQYF. As DNA, the CDR3 is TGTGCCAGCAGCACGGGGACTAGCGCGACCTACGAGCAGTACTTC.

Ten or more counts support this clonotype. J is TRBJ2-1 and V is TRBV6-1; TRBD1 aligns across 9 bases. CDR3 size: 16 residues. Germline V lookup: CDR1 MNHNS, CDR2 SASEGT. The V and J ends lost 2 bases and 0 bases, in that order; junction bases with no gene match: 2. The CDR3 loop is CASSERTGASYNEQFF. The CDR3 DNA is TGTGCCAGCAGTGAACGGACAGGGGCCTCCTACAATGAGCAGTTCTTC.

Worth noting for this clonotype: The junction departs from the called germline gene at one end, perhaps through a read error. CDR3: CASSSGVYNGQFF. The DNA of the CDR3 is TGTGCCAGCAGTTCGGGAGTTTACAATGGGCAGTTCTTC. This sequence joins TRBV3-1 and TRBJ2-1; perhaps TRBD2 as D (6 bases). This CDR3 region has 13 residues. Germline CDR1 LGHDT, CDR2 YNNKEL (reference sequence).

The genes are TRBV11-2 and TRBJ2-7; D remains ambiguous. The CDR3 totals 12 residues. The germline V and J ends were trimmed by 3 bases and 6 bases, with 9 bases remaining between them. Germline-derived CDR1 and CDR2 are SGHAT and FQNNGV. The CDR3 sequence: CASSFITSEQYF. In DNA, the CDR3 is TGTGCCAGCAGCTTTATTACCTCCGAGCAGTACTTC.

V gene TRBV4-1 combines with J gene TRBJ2-1; D may be TRBD2 (5 bases). The V gene lost 0 bases and the J gene lost 0 bases, with 6 bases spanning the gap. The CDR3 is 15 residues long. The V gene's germline CDR1 is MGHRA and CDR2 YSYEKL. CDR3 nucleotide sequence: TGCGCCAGCAGCCAAGAAGCGGTCTCCTACAATGAGCAGTTCTTC. The encoded protein is CASSQEAVSYNEQFF.

V gene TRBV20-1 combines with J gene TRBJ2-1; D is ambiguous. V shed 2 bases and J shed 8 bases, with 16 bases lying between them. This CDR3 region has 14 residues. CDR1 and CDR2 (germline): DFQATT, SNEGSKA (reference sequence). Written as DNA, the CDR3 is TGCAGTGCTAGACTCAGCCTAGTTGTCGATGAGCAGTTCTTC. This gives the protein CSARLSLVVDEQFF.

There are a few counts of this clonotype. A much larger clonotype is one base distant, so this may be a read error. The rearrangement joins TRBV2 to TRBJ2-2, with 7 bases aligning to TRBD1. Germline values: CDR1 SNHLY, CDR2 FYNNEI. Trimming took 6 bases from V and 5 from J; bases not matched to a gene: 3. The CDR3 sequence is 13 residues long. The CDR3 loop is CASRLQGTGELFF. In DNA, the CDR3 is TGTGCCAGCAGATTACAGGGGACCGGGGAGCTGTTTTTT.

Worth noting for this clonotype: At one end, the junction sequence differs from germline, possibly due to a read error. The chain employs TRBV20-1 and TRBJ2-7; 13 bases fit TRBD2. The germline CDR1 and CDR2 sequences are DFQATT and SNEGSKA (reference sequence). The CDR3 contains 18 residues. CDR3 region: CSARVGGLAGEGDYKQYF. CDR3 in DNA: TGCAGTGCTAGAGTTGGAGGACTAGCGGGAGAGGGGGACTACAAGCAGTACTTC.

This clonotype has at least ten counts. This sequence joins TRBV28 and TRBJ1-1; no clear D. V was clipped by 5 bases and J by 0 bases, with 7 bases between them. CDR3 length: 13 residues. Germline assignment: CDR1 MDHEN and CDR2 SYDVKM. The CDR3: CASSVPMNTEAFF. In DNA form, the CDR3 reads TGTGCCAGCAGTGTACCCATGAACACTGAAGCTTTCTTT.